Below are 14 T cell receptor beta chains sequenced from a single sample in a study of Ad26.COV2.S vaccination and SARS-CoV-2 variants. Treatment of the sample: about 20 received Ad26.COV2.S at low or high dose, single or two shots; 5 received placebo; per-sample allocation not given. The samples were gathered on day 63 after the first injection of vaccine or placebo. Generated by immunoSEQ multiplex PCR, the TCRdb table keeps only in-frame clones and is missing some. The repertoire holds hundreds of thousands of clones, with roughly 90% as singletons. The sample consisted of peripheral blood, taken in a trial of Ad26.COV2.S vaccine versus placebo. The receptors derive from a person between 18 and 65 years old who received the Ad26.COV2.S COVID-19 vaccine or a placebo.

This chain joins TRBV20-1 and TRBJ2-1, with D tentatively TRBD1 or TRBD2 (5 bases each). The CDR3 is 10 amino acids. Germline CDR1 DFQATT, CDR2 SNEGSKA (reference sequence). The CDR3 region has the DNA TGCAGCCTGAGAGGGGTTGAGCAGTTCTTC. This encodes CSLRGVEQFF.

CDR3 bases: TGTGCCAGAAGCTTGATCTTCGCGGGGGGTTACAATGAGCAGTTCTTC. The encoded protein is CARSLIFAGGYNEQFF. The J gene is TRBJ2-1, the V gene TRBV5-3; 8 nucleotides line up with TRBD2. TRBV5-3 is sorted into the ORF group, with uncertain function. The CDR3 extends over 16 amino acids. V gave up 1 base and J gave up 4 bases; unmatched junction bases: 7.

This chain connects TRBV5-1 to TRBJ1-6, with a tentative D call TRBD1 (5 bases). The V end was cut by 3 bases, the J end by 10 bases, with 14 bases between. This CDR3 comprises 14 residues. Germline loops: CDR1 SGHRS, CDR2 YFSETQ. The CDR3 region has the DNA TGCGCCAGCAGCTCTCAGGGAGTAGGCTCACCCCTCCACTTT. Translated: CASSSQGVGSPLHF.

The J gene is TRBJ2-1, the V gene TRBV30; perhaps TRBD2 as D (5 bases). The V and J ends lost 3 bases and 2 bases respectively, with 11 bases between them. The CDR3 has 14 residues. CDR1 and CDR2 from the germline V gene are GTSNPN and SVGIG (reference sequence). CDR3 loop: CAWSAGGAYNEQFF. The CDR3 DNA sequence: TGTGCCTGGAGCGCAGGAGGCGCCTACAATGAGCAGTTCTTC.

This sequence joins TRBV5-5 and TRBJ2-7; 11 bases line up with TRBD2. This CDR3 has 14 amino acids. Losses at the gene ends were 3 bases for V and 3 bases for J; bases not matched to a gene: 2. Germline V gene data show CDR1 as SGHKS and CDR2 as YYEKEE (reference sequence). Here the CDR3 DNA reads TGTGCCAGCAGCTCGGGACTAGCGGACTACGAGCAGTACTTC. It specifies CASSSGLADYEQYF.

The chain couples TRBV7-9 to TRBJ2-7; D possibly corresponds to TRBD1 (6 bases). The CDR3 is 15 amino acids. The V end was cut by 5 bases, the J end by 2 bases, with 16 bases between. Looked up from germline, CDR1 is SEHNR and CDR2 is FQNEAQ (reference sequence). The CDR3 sequence is CASSPVRTVTYEQYF. The CDR3 nucleotides read TGTGCCAGCAGCCCCGTCCGGACAGTCACCTACGAGCAGTACTTC.

The V and J genes are TRBV6-1 and TRBJ2-3, with TRBD2 matching 12 bases. CDR1 and CDR2 from the germline V gene are MNHNS and SASEGT. The CDR3 spans 17 residues. V was clipped by 2 bases and J by 0 bases; unmatched bases: 3. The CDR3 protein is CASSELTSGGSTDTQYF. As DNA, the CDR3 is TGTGCCAGCAGTGAATTAACTAGCGGGGGGAGCACAGATACGCAGTATTTT.

The CDR3, as DNA: TGTGCCAGCAGTTACTACGACTCAACAGATACGCAGTATTTT. Translation gives CASSYYDSTDTQYF. This rearrangement joins TRBV6-5 to TRBJ2-3; D gene ambiguous. CDR1 is MNHEY, CDR2 SVGAGI, per germline. The germline V and J ends were trimmed by 1 base and 3 bases, with 8 bases remaining between them. This CDR3 comprises 14 residues.

The chain carries TRBV5-1 and TRBJ2-3, with no clear D. The CDR3 consists of 14 residues. Germline lookup yields CDR1 SGHRS and CDR2 YFSETQ. Between the trimmed V and J ends, which lost 0 bases and 4 bases, there was a span of 9 bases. CDR3 in DNA: TGCGCCAGCAGCTTGGGGTCTAACCCAGATACGCAGTATTTT. As protein: CASSLGSNPDTQYF. The variable domain in full, with the rest retrieved from reference TRBV5-1 and TRBJ2-3, is KAGVTQTPRYLIKTRGQQVTLSCSPISGHRSVSWYQQTPGQGLQFLFEYFSETQRNKGNFPGRFSGRQFSNSRSEMNVSTLELGDSALYLCASSLGSNPDTQYFGPGTRLTVL.

The V gene is TRBV5-1, the J gene TRBJ2-2, with 10 nucleotides matching TRBD2. The J segment lost 7 bases and the V segment lost 1 base, leaving 10 bases of the junction unmatched. The CDR3 sequence is 17 residues long. Germline V gives CDR1 SGHRS, CDR2 YFSETQ. This chain's CDR3 is CASSLFPLAGADGELFF. For the CDR3, the DNA is TGCGCCAGCAGCTTGTTCCCCCTAGCGGGAGCCGACGGGGAGCTGTTTTTT.

V gene TRBV6-6 combines with J gene TRBJ1-6, with a possible D match to TRBD1 (5 bases). V was trimmed by 4 bases and J by 7 bases, leaving 17 bases between them. The CDR3 runs 16 residues. The germline gives CDR1 MNHNY, CDR2 SVGAGI (reference sequence). The CDR3 DNA sequence: TGTGCCAGCAGTTTGCCCTCCGGGACGGGGAATTCACCCCTCCACTTT. Translating gives CASSLPSGTGNSPLHF.

V is TRBV7-9 and J is TRBJ2-5; D not resolved. V lost 5 bases to trimming and J lost 5 bases, with 6 bases between them. The germline V gene has CDR1 SEHNR and CDR2 FQNEAQ (reference sequence). This CDR3 contains 11 residues. The CDR3, as DNA: TGTGCCAGCAGCCAAAAGGAGACCCAGTACTTC. The encoded protein is CASSQKETQYF.

This rearrangement joins TRBV7-2 to TRBJ2-2, with 8 bases that match TRBD2. Germline CDR1 reads SGHTA; CDR2 reads FQGNSA. This CDR3 contains 15 residues. The V and J ends lost 5 bases and 6 bases, in that order; junction bases with no gene match: 8. The DNA for the CDR3 is TGTGCCAGCAGCCTTAGCGGGAAGATGGCCGGGGAGCTGTTTTTT. It is translated as CASSLSGKMAGELFF.

The chain links TRBV5-6 to TRBJ2-3; 8 bases agree with TRBD1. The CDR3 loop spans 16 amino acids. V shed 2 bases, J shed 0 bases, and the junction held 5 bases outside the gene matches. CDR1 is SGHDT, CDR2 YYEEEE, per germline. CDR3 nucleotide sequence: TGTGCCAGCAGCTTCCCTACAGGGGGGAGCACAGATACGCAGTATTTT. Translated, it gives CASSFPTGGSTDTQYF.